This entry lists 32 T cell receptor beta chains sequenced from one sample in a study of OX40 agonist ivuxolimab in advanced cancers. Sequenced by immunoSEQ multiplex PCR; TCRdb stores in-frame clones only, minus some. The sample lists 80,000 or so clones; 86% were seen once. Sample: CD4+ or CD8+ T cells sorted from blood, taken in a trial of the OX40 agonist ivuxolimab. Receptors were obtained from an adult with an advanced solid tumor such as melanoma, head and neck, liver or kidney cancer.

CDR3 sequence: CASSSTGGTGELFF. CDR3 bases: TGTGCCAGCAGCTCCACAGGAGGAACCGGGGAGCTGTTTTTT. The chain uses TRBV7-3 and TRBJ2-2; either TRBD1 or TRBD2 may fit D (5 bases each). Trimming cost V 4 bases and J 5 bases, with 11 bases left between them. The CDR3 consists of 14 residues. Germline loops: CDR1 SGHTA, CDR2 FQGTGA.

This rearrangement joins TRBV7-9 to TRBJ1-2, with 7 nucleotides matching TRBD1. Germline CDR1 SEHNR, CDR2 FQNEAQ (reference sequence). CDR3 length equals 14 residues. V lost 5 bases, J lost 3 bases, and 6 bases stayed unmatched. The CDR3 nucleotides are TGTGCCAGCAGCCCGGGACAGAGCGACTATGGCTACACCTTC. Translated: CASSPGQSDYGYTF.

This rearrangement joins TRBV7-9 to TRBJ1-2; no definite D call. CDR3 length equals 14 residues. The ends were cut back, 0 bases at V and 4 bases at J, with 9 bases in the middle. CDR1 is SEHNR, CDR2 FQNEAQ, per germline (reference sequence). The CDR3 DNA sequence: TGTGCCAGCAGCTTAGCGGCACAGACCTATGGCTACACCTTC. Translating gives CASSLAAQTYGYTF.

The V call is TRBV7-9, the J call TRBJ2-5; TRBD2 matches 11 bases. V lost 5 bases to trimming and J lost 5 bases; unmatched junction nucleotides: 7. Germline values: CDR1 SEHNR, CDR2 FQNEAQ (reference sequence). The CDR3 has 15 amino acids. CDR3 loop: CASSNELAGVETQYF. DNA of the CDR3: TGTGCCAGCAGCAATGAACTAGCGGGGGTCGAGACCCAGTACTTC.

V and J are TRBV6-5 and TRBJ1-2; TRBD1 agrees at 8 bases. Germline V gene lookup returns CDR1 MNHEY and CDR2 SVGAGI. Losses at the gene ends were 9 bases for V and 2 bases for J; bases not matched to a gene: 8. This CDR3 is built from 14 residues. The CDR3 DNA follows: TGTGCCAGTGAAGGGACAGGCTTCAACTATGGCTACACCTTC. Protein product: CASEGTGFNYGYTF.

This rearrangement joins TRBV19 to TRBJ1-5; unclear D gene. The CDR3 runs to 14 residues. V was shortened by 6 bases and J by 6 bases, with 15 bases between the two germline ends. Germline V gives CDR1 LNHDA, CDR2 SQIVND (reference sequence). Here the CDR3 DNA reads TGTGCCAGTAGGGGTCAAGCGTGGGGTCAGCCCCAGCATTTT. Translating gives CASRGQAWGQPQHF.

J is TRBJ2-1 and V is TRBV9; D is unresolved. Germline values: CDR1 SGDLS, CDR2 YYNGEE. V lost 0 bases and J lost 2, with 9 bases in between. The CDR3 contains 15 residues. Here the CDR3 DNA reads TGTGCCAGCAGCGTAGGATACGCCACCTACAATGAGCAGTTCTTC. Its protein is CASSVGYATYNEQFF.

The chain employs TRBV6-6 and TRBJ1-6; D may be TRBD1 (6 bases). The V gene lost 0 bases and the J gene lost 9 bases, with 12 bases spanning the gap. The germline V gene has CDR1 MNHNY and CDR2 SVGAGI (reference sequence). The CDR3 loop spans 15 amino acids. In DNA, the CDR3 is TGTGCCAGCAGTTACTCACAGGGAGTTGGTTCACCCCTCCACTTT. Translated: CASSYSQGVGSPLHF.

This clone was seen a single time. V is TRBV30 and J is TRBJ2-7; D is unresolved. The V end lost 3 bases, the J end lost 1 base, and 7 bases lay between the germline ends. The CDR3 contains 12 residues. In germline, CDR1 is GTSNPN, CDR2 SVGIG (reference sequence). The CDR3, as DNA: TGTGCCTGGAGCTCCTGGTCCTACGAGCAGTACTTC. It encodes CAWSSWSYEQYF.

The gene calls are TRBV11-2 and TRBJ1-1, with TRBD1 matching over 8 bases. Per germline, CDR1 SGHAT and CDR2 FQNNGV. V dropped 2 bases and J dropped 7; count of bases not matched to a gene: 3. The CDR3 has 13 amino acids. CDR3 nucleotide sequence: TGTGCCAGCAGCTTACGCGGACAGGGTGAAGCTTTCTTT. This codes for CASSLRGQGEAFF.

The CDR3 DNA reads TGCGCCAGCAGGCGGACAGGGGGCAATCAGCCCCAGCATTTT. Protein product: CASRRTGGNQPQHF. The V gene is TRBV5-1, the J gene TRBJ1-5; 9 positions match TRBD1. This CDR3 is built from 14 residues. The V segment lost 5 bases and the J segment 2 bases; nucleotides outside the gene matches: 2. Germline-derived CDR1 and CDR2 are SGHRS and YFSETQ.

The rearrangement uses TRBV7-2 and TRBJ1-2, with D maybe TRBD1 (6 bases). This CDR3 has 15 residues. V dropped 3 bases and J dropped 0 bases, with 11 bases sitting between them. CDR1 is SGHTA, CDR2 FQGNSA, per germline. The CDR3 DNA sequence: TGTGCCAGCAGCTTCCGAGACAGGCCTAACTATGGCTACACCTTC. Its protein is CASSFRDRPNYGYTF.

The table lists this clone with a count of one. This sequence joins TRBV6-5 and TRBJ2-7, with D perhaps matching TRBD1 or TRBD2 (6 bases each). The length of the CDR3 is 12 residues. V gave up 9 bases and J gave up 4 bases, with 13 bases separating them. Germline values: CDR1 MNHEY, CDR2 SVGAGI. In DNA form, the CDR3 reads TGTGCCAGTCTCTCGGGGGCGTACGAGCAGTACTTC. Its protein product is CASLSGAYEQYF.

V is TRBV30 and J is TRBJ2-7, with TRBD1 identical over 7 bases. The trim removed 3 bases at V and 6 bases at J, leaving 5 bases unmatched. Per the germline V gene, CDR1 is GTSNPN and CDR2 is SVGIG (reference sequence). This CDR3 has 12 amino acids. This chain's CDR3 is CAWRWAGGEQYF. The CDR3 nucleotides read TGTGCCTGGAGATGGGCAGGGGGCGAGCAGTACTTC.

J is TRBJ2-2 and V is TRBV6-5, with 9 bases identical to TRBD1. J lost 3 bases, V lost 8 bases, and 7 bases had no gene match. CDR3 length: 15 amino acids. CDR1 is MNHEY and CDR2 is SVGAGI in the germline V gene. The CDR3 DNA reads as TGTGCCAGCTCGGGGGACAGGGCCTACACCGGGGAGCTGTTTTTT. As protein: CASSGDRAYTGELFF.

In its sample, this clone was seen once. This chain connects TRBV11-1 to TRBJ2-3; 8 nucleotides match TRBD2. The V gene end was trimmed by 4 bases and the J gene end by 0 bases; junction bases not matched to a gene: 6. The CDR3 extends over 16 amino acids. Germline V gene lookup returns CDR1 SGHAT and CDR2 FQDESV (reference sequence). The CDR3 is CASSYPGGPSTDTQYF. Here the CDR3 DNA reads TGTGCCAGCAGCTACCCGGGGGGGCCTAGCACAGATACGCAGTATTTT.

This clone was seen a handful of times. The chain has TRBV25-1 and TRBJ2-5; D tentatively fits TRBD1 or TRBD2 (5 bases each). Germline V lookup: CDR1 MGHDK, CDR2 SYGVNS. CDR3 length: 13 amino acids. Trimming took off 2 bases at V and 4 bases at J, with 8 bases between the two ends. In nucleotides, the CDR3 is TGTGCCAGCAGTGAAGGGGACCGAGAGACCCAGTACTTC. Translating gives CASSEGDRETQYF.

The CDR3 coding sequence is TGTGCCAGCAGTTTACCCCCTGGCGGGAGCGGAGAGACCCAGTACTTC. Protein: CASSLPPGGSGETQYF. V usage is TRBV28 and J usage is TRBJ2-5, with TRBD2 matching over 7 bases. The trim removed 2 bases at V and 4 bases at J, leaving 10 bases unmatched. The CDR3 is 16 amino acids. The germline V gene encodes CDR1 MDHEN and CDR2 SYDVKM. Combining the CDR3 with reference TRBV28 and TRBJ2-5 gives the whole variable domain DVKVTQSSRYLVKRTGEKVFLECVQDMDHENMFWYRQDPGLGLRLIYFSYDVKMKEKGDIPEGYSVSREKKERFSLILESASTNQTSMYLCASSLPPGGSGETQYFGPGTRLLVL.

The CDR3 nucleotides read TGTGCCAGCAGTGCCTTCCGGGCAGATACGCAGTATTTT. Residues: CASSAFRADTQYF. The rearrangement uses TRBV6-5 and TRBJ2-3; D not resolved. Germline assignment: CDR1 MNHEY and CDR2 SVGAGI. The CDR3 is 13 residues long. Between the trimmed V and J ends, which lost 5 bases and 4 bases, there was a span of 10 bases.

This rearrangement joins TRBV2 to TRBJ1-5, with D possibly being TRBD1 (5 bases). The CDR3 length is 14 residues. Trimming took 3 bases from V and 6 from J, leaving 12 bases between them. Looked up from germline, CDR1 is SNHLY and CDR2 is FYNNEI. As DNA, the CDR3 is TGTGCCAGCAGTGAGGAGGGGAGGGGTCAGCCCCAGCATTTT. It translates to CASSEEGRGQPQHF.

This clone was counted a few times. This rearrangement joins TRBV5-1 to TRBJ1-2; 7 nucleotides align to TRBD1. The J segment lost 8 bases and the V segment lost 4 bases, leaving 11 bases of the junction unmatched. This CDR3 has 14 amino acids. Looked up from germline, CDR1 is SGHRS and CDR2 is YFSETQ. In nucleotides, the CDR3 is TGCGCCAGCAGCCCTATCATGGGACAGACCGGCTACACCTTC. Its protein is CASSPIMGQTGYTF.

This chain uses TRBV12-5 with TRBJ1-5; TRBD1 is a possible D gene (6 bases). This CDR3 is 13 amino acids long. Germline assignment: CDR1 LGHNT and CDR2 FRNRAP. The V end lost 5 bases, the J end lost 7 bases, and 12 bases lay between the germline ends. CDR3 nucleotides: TGTGCTAGTGGTCTAGGGGGGCACCAGCCCCAGCATTTT. It specifies CASGLGGHQPQHF.

The V call is TRBV5-1, the J call TRBJ2-5; D could derive from TRBD1 or TRBD2 (5 bases each). Germline V lookup: CDR1 SGHRS, CDR2 YFSETQ. This CDR3 is 16 amino acids long. Trimming shortened V by 5 bases and J by 1 base, and 18 bases separated the two germline ends. CDR3 residues: CASRQFYWGIQETQYF. DNA of the CDR3: TGCGCCAGCAGACAGTTCTATTGGGGGATCCAAGAGACCCAGTACTTC. Based on the CDR3 plus reference TRBV5-1 and TRBJ2-5, the full variable domain is KAGVTQTPRYLIKTRGQQVTLSCSPISGHRSVSWYQQTPGQGLQFLFEYFSETQRNKGNFPGRFSGRQFSNSRSEMNVSTLELGDSALYLCASRQFYWGIQETQYFGPGTRLLVL.

The chain joins TRBV28 to TRBJ1-4; 7 nucleotides line up with TRBD1. The CDR3 is made up of 15 amino acids. V gave up 1 base and J gave up 7 bases; unmatched junction bases: 6. CDR1 is MDHEN, CDR2 SYDVKM, per germline. The CDR3 is CASSLLGGSLEKLFF. The CDR3 region has the DNA TGTGCCAGCAGTTTATTAGGGGGCAGCCTTGAAAAACTGTTTTTT.

The rearrangement joins TRBV7-9 to TRBJ1-6, with D maybe TRBD1 (5 bases). This CDR3 spans 14 amino acids. V was pared by 3 bases and J by 6 bases, with 9 bases between. Germline CDR1 SEHNR, CDR2 FQNEAQ (reference sequence). CDR3 DNA: TGTGCCAGCAGCTTGGGACCGAGTAATTCACCCCTCCACTTT. Translating it yields CASSLGPSNSPLHF.

The chain links TRBV5-4 to TRBJ2-5; TRBD1 is a possible D gene (6 bases). The CDR3 totals 13 residues. Trimming removed 0 bases from V and 7 bases from J, with 10 bases in between. Germline V CDR1 and CDR2: SGHNT, YYREEE (reference sequence). For the CDR3, the DNA is TGTGCCAGCAGCTTGGCTACAGGGAGGACCCAGTACTTC. This translates into CASSLATGRTQYF.

The chain couples TRBV5-1 to TRBJ1-2; 7 nucleotides line up with TRBD1. V shed 7 bases and J 1 base; nucleotides not matched to a gene: 1. Looked up from germline, CDR1 is SGHRS and CDR2 is YFSETQ. CDR3 length: 12 residues. The CDR3 bases are TGCGCCAGCCAGGGGGATAACTATGGCTACACCTTC. This sequence encodes CASQGDNYGYTF.

The chain uses TRBV5-6 and TRBJ2-3; TRBD1 matches 9 bases. Germline V gene sequence: CDR1 SGHDT, CDR2 YYEEEE. The CDR3 covers 15 residues. Trimming cost V 4 bases and J 1 base; bases outside gene matches: 4. The DNA of the CDR3 is TGTGCCAGCAGCCCCGGGACAGGGCGCACAGATACGCAGTATTTT. Protein product: CASSPGTGRTDTQYF.

This chain links TRBV28 with TRBJ2-1, with 10 bases that match TRBD2. The CDR3 has 15 amino acids. CDR1 is MDHEN and CDR2 is SYDVKM in the germline V gene. V was clipped by 5 bases and J by 10 bases; unmatched bases: 11. The CDR3 sequence is CASSPPGLAIKEQFF. CDR3 in DNA: TGTGCCAGCAGTCCACCGGGACTAGCGATCAAGGAGCAGTTCTTC.

CDR3 DNA sequence: TGTGCCAGTAGACAGGGGGCTCCTAACTATGGCTACACCTTC. The encoded protein is CASRQGAPNYGYTF. The V and J genes are TRBV19 and TRBJ1-2, with 9 bases fitting TRBD1. Germline CDR1 LNHDA, CDR2 SQIVND (reference sequence). The CDR3 has 14 amino acids. Losses at the gene ends were 6 bases for V and 0 bases for J; bases not matched to a gene: 2.

The chain has TRBV18 and TRBJ2-3; D might be TRBD1 or TRBD2, each matching 5 bases. V was cut by 3 bases and J by 4 bases, with 11 bases left in between. CDR1 is KGHSH, CDR2 LQKENI, per germline. The CDR3 length is 14 residues. CDR3 residues: CASSPLGTPDTQYF. DNA for the CDR3: TGTGCCAGCTCACCCCTCGGGACGCCAGATACGCAGTATTTT.

This rearrangement joins TRBV7-2 to TRBJ1-3; D unresolved. There are 16 residues in the CDR3. Trimming stripped 5 bases from V and 0 bases from J, with 14 bases between. CDR1 and CDR2 (germline): SGHTA, FQGNSA. CDR3 amino acids: CASSGSLLGSGNTIYF. DNA for the CDR3: TGTGCCAGCAGCGGCAGCCTCCTCGGCTCTGGAAACACCATATATTTT.